Listed here are 21 T cell receptor beta chains from one sample, sequenced in a study of cytomegalovirus exposure and HLA in healthy donors. 13 Jbeta primers and 60 Vbeta primers were used for the PCR. Method: immunoSEQ multiplex PCR; TCRdb's copy keeps in-frame clones and lacks some. The sample includes fewer than 250,000 clones, roughly 87% of them seen just once. Sequenced material: PBMCs. The receptor set was obtained from a man aged 35-49 years in good health and CMV-seropositive.

The V call is TRBV6-1, the J call TRBJ2-7; tentatively, D is TRBD2 (6 bases). Deletions cut 6 bases from V and 3 bases from J, with 18 bases between. Germline V gene sequence: CDR1 MNHNS, CDR2 SASEGT. The CDR3 spans 15 residues. The CDR3 here is CASRASGLLFYEQYV. CDR3 in DNA: TGTGCCAGCAGGGCCTCGGGACTCCTATTCTACGAGCAGTACGTC.

This clone was detected a few times. The chain uses TRBV6-5 and TRBJ2-3, with D uncertain. CDR1 MNHEY and CDR2 SVGAGI come from the germline V gene. V gave up 10 bases and J gave up 2 bases, with 13 bases separating them. The CDR3 length is 13 residues. The CDR3 here is CATTPQLTDTQYF. The CDR3 DNA follows: TGTGCCACCACTCCACAGCTCACAGATACGCAGTATTTT.

The rearrangement links TRBV11-3 to TRBJ2-1, with 14 bases fitting TRBD2. Trimming cost V 6 bases and J 9 bases; bases outside gene matches: 4. The CDR3 loop spans 14 amino acids. In germline, CDR1 is SGHNT, CDR2 YENEEA. The CDR3 region is CASRGTSGRGEQFF. The CDR3 nucleotides are TGTGCCAGCAGAGGGACTAGCGGGAGAGGTGAGCAGTTCTTC. The full variable domain, in which reference TRBV11-3 and TRBJ2-1 provide the parts outside the CDR3, is EAGVVQSPRYKIIEKKQPVAFWCNPISGHNTLYWYLQNLGQGPELLIRYENEEAVDDSQLPKDRFSAERLKGVDSTLKIQPAELGDSAVYLCASRGTSGRGEQFFGPGTRLTVL.

This clone was counted between two and nine times. This chain joins TRBV27 and TRBJ2-7, with 7 bases that match TRBD1. The CDR3 has 13 amino acids. Germline loops: CDR1 MNHEY, CDR2 SMNVEV (reference sequence). The J segment lost 3 bases and the V segment lost 4 bases, leaving 3 bases of the junction unmatched. CDR3 in DNA: TGTGCCAGCAGTTCGGACAGGCGCTACGAGCAGTACTTC. Protein: CASSSDRRYEQYF.

The chain has TRBV9 and TRBJ2-7; the D gene is possibly TRBD1 (6 bases). The V gene lost 3 bases and the J gene lost 3 bases, with 19 bases spanning the gap. Per germline, CDR1 SGDLS and CDR2 YYNGEE. The CDR3 extends over 16 amino acids. CDR3 nucleotide sequence: TGTGCCAGCAGCGGCGATTCCGGGACACCGGGCTACGAGCAGTACTTC. Translation: CASSGDSGTPGYEQYF.

The chain employs TRBV10-2 and TRBJ2-1, with 11 bases that match TRBD2. In germline, CDR1 is WSHSY, CDR2 SAAADI. The CDR3 sequence is 15 residues long. V lost 7 bases and J lost 4; bases outside the gene matches: 6. CDR3 protein: CASMRGTSGYNEQFF. The CDR3 nucleotides are TGCGCCAGCATGAGAGGGACTAGCGGTTACAATGAGCAGTTCTTC.

The chain employs TRBV6-1 and TRBJ1-2; 10 nucleotides line up with TRBD1. Germline V gene sequence: CDR1 MNHNS, CDR2 SASEGT. Unmatched junction bases numbered 4, after V lost 2 bases and J lost 7 bases. The CDR3 runs 14 residues. The CDR3 DNA reads as TGTGCCAGCAGTGAACCGGGACAGGGGATTGGCTACACCTTC. The encoded protein is CASSEPGQGIGYTF.

This clone was counted once. The V gene is TRBV7-9, the J gene TRBJ2-1, with TRBD2 matching 8 bases. The CDR3 is made up of 15 amino acids. Looked up from germline, CDR1 is SEHNR and CDR2 is FQNEAQ (reference sequence). V shed 5 bases, J shed 8 bases, and the junction held 11 bases outside the gene matches. CDR3 bases: TGTGCCAGCAGCCTTAGCGGGACTCTGGACCATGAGCAGTTCTTC. It is translated as CASSLSGTLDHEQFF. The complete variable domain, with remaining parts taken from reference TRBV7-9 and TRBJ2-1, reads DTGVSQNPRHKITKRGQNVTFRCDPISEHNRLYWYRQTLGQGPEFLTYFQNEAQLEKSRLLSDRFSAERPKGSFSTLEIQRTEQGDSAMYLCASSLSGTLDHEQFFGPGTRLTVL.

This sequence joins TRBV27 and TRBJ2-6; D possibly corresponds to TRBD1 (6 bases). Trimming left V 8 bases short and J 2 bases short, with 7 bases between. The CDR3 totals 13 residues. The germline gives CDR1 MNHEY, CDR2 SMNVEV (reference sequence). CDR3 in amino acids: CASRQAGANVLTF. The CDR3 region has the DNA TGTGCCAGCCGACAGGCTGGGGCCAACGTCCTGACTTTC.

The V gene is TRBV9, the J gene TRBJ1-2; TRBD1 matches 7 bases. The ends lost 3 bases at V and 1 base at J; junction bases unmatched: 3. The CDR3 loop spans 14 amino acids. Germline values: CDR1 SGDLS, CDR2 YYNGEE. The CDR3 region is CASSDGQVNYGYTF. CDR3 DNA: TGTGCCAGCAGCGATGGACAGGTTAACTATGGCTACACCTTC.

V and J are TRBV5-6 and TRBJ1-2; a possible D gene is TRBD1 (6 bases). This CDR3 spans 15 amino acids. With 4 bases removed from V and 7 bases from J, the gap between germline ends came to 20 bases. Germline loops: CDR1 SGHDT, CDR2 YYEEEE. For the CDR3, the DNA is TGTGCCAGCAGCACCGACCCCTCCGGGACACCTGGCTACACCTTC. Its protein is CASSTDPSGTPGYTF.

To note about this clone: The conserved phenylalanine or tryptophan is not found at the CDR3 terminus, so this likely reflects a read error. The chain joins TRBV30 to TRBJ1-1; 8 bases match TRBD1. J gave up 7 bases and V 2 bases, and 9 bases lay outside the gene matches. Germline-derived CDR1 and CDR2 are GTSNPN and SVGIG (reference sequence). There are 14 residues in the CDR3. Here the CDR3 DNA reads TGTGCCTGGAGTCTTGGACAGGGTACTAGTGAAGCTTTCTCT. This gives the protein CAWSLGQGTSEAFS.

V and J are TRBV7-9 and TRBJ1-1; no clear D. Per germline, CDR1 SEHNR and CDR2 FQNEAQ (reference sequence). V was clipped by 2 bases and J by 7 bases, with 14 bases between them. The CDR3 runs to 14 residues. The CDR3 spells CASSLNAYAVEAFF. The CDR3 DNA is TGTGCCAGCAGCTTAAACGCGTATGCGGTTGAAGCTTTCTTT. The variable domain in full, with the rest retrieved from reference TRBV7-9 and TRBJ1-1, is DTGVSQNPRHKITKRGQNVTFRCDPISEHNRLYWYRQTLGQGPEFLTYFQNEAQLEKSRLLSDRFSAERPKGSFSTLEIQRTEQGDSAMYLCASSLNAYAVEAFFGQGTRLTVV.

This clone was detected a few times. The chain combines TRBV7-9 with TRBJ2-6; D is ambiguous. Trimming pared 5 bases from V and 0 bases from J, leaving 8 bases between. CDR1 and CDR2 from the germline V gene are SEHNR and FQNEAQ (reference sequence). CDR3 length equals 15 residues. The CDR3 sequence: CASSPRSSGANVLTF. In DNA form, the CDR3 reads TGTGCCAGCAGCCCGCGGAGCTCTGGGGCCAACGTCCTGACTTTC.

The rearrangement links TRBV5-1 to TRBJ2-1; the D gene is possibly TRBD2 (5 bases). The germline V gene encodes CDR1 SGHRS and CDR2 YFSETQ. Trimming cost V 10 bases and J 0 bases, with 17 bases left between them. The CDR3 has 15 residues. The chain's CDR3 is CASQPLTSSYNEQFF. DNA for the CDR3: TGCGCCTCCCAGCCTTTAACTAGCTCCTACAATGAGCAGTTCTTC.

The chain employs TRBV11-3 and TRBJ2-2; TRBD2 agrees at 7 bases. V shed 3 bases and J 2 bases; nucleotides not matched to a gene: 6. Germline-derived CDR1 and CDR2 are SGHNT and YENEEA. The CDR3 has 16 amino acids. The CDR3 is CASSFSSGINTGELFF. CDR3 coding DNA: TGTGCCAGCAGCTTCTCGAGCGGGATAAACACCGGGGAGCTGTTTTTT. Full variable domain (rest looked up from reference TRBV11-3 and TRBJ2-2): EAGVVQSPRYKIIEKKQPVAFWCNPISGHNTLYWYLQNLGQGPELLIRYENEEAVDDSQLPKDRFSAERLKGVDSTLKIQPAELGDSAVYLCASSFSSGINTGELFFGEGSRLTVL.

V gene TRBV18 combines with J gene TRBJ2-5, with D perhaps matching TRBD1 (6 bases). The V end was cut by 0 bases, the J end by 3 bases, with 14 bases between. Germline V gives CDR1 KGHSH, CDR2 LQKENI. This CDR3 is 16 amino acids long. This chain's CDR3 is CASSPPRGTNEETQYF. CDR3 nucleotides: TGTGCCAGCTCACCACCTAGAGGGACAAACGAAGAGACCCAGTACTTC.

About this clone: This CDR3 is also generated by other DNA sequences in the sample. This chain's CDR3 is CSVGQDSGNTIYF. Here the CDR3 DNA reads TGCAGCGTGGGACAGGATTCTGGAAACACCATATATTTT. This sequence joins TRBV29-1 and TRBJ1-3; 8 bases match TRBD1. CDR1 is SQVTM, CDR2 ANQGSEA, per germline. The CDR3 loop spans 13 amino acids. V dropped 6 bases and J dropped 1; count of bases not matched to a gene: 2.

The gene calls are TRBV10-1 and TRBJ2-3, with 7 bases that match TRBD2. This CDR3 contains 13 residues. The junction had 3 bases not matched to a gene; V was cut back by 6 bases and J by 3 bases. Germline values: CDR1 WNHNN, CDR2 SYGVQD (reference sequence). This CDR3 reads CASRGSGTDTQYF. CDR3 sequence (DNA): TGCGCCAGCAGGGGTAGCGGGACAGATACGCAGTATTTT.

DNA of the CDR3: TGTGCCAGTCTAACAGGGTCGGGGCAGCCCCAGCATTTT. Translating it yields CASLTGSGQPQHF. The chain links TRBV6-1 to TRBJ1-5, with D tentatively TRBD1 (6 bases). V was clipped by 9 bases and J by 7 bases, with 16 bases between them. The germline gives CDR1 MNHNS, CDR2 SASEGT. This CDR3 is built from 13 residues.

This clone has a handful of counts. The chain employs TRBV25-1 and TRBJ2-7; possible D gene TRBD1, 5 bases. Germline CDR1 MGHDK, CDR2 SYGVNS. The CDR3 totals 14 residues. V was clipped by 6 bases and J by 9 bases, with 21 bases between them. The CDR3 here is CASSPMGQDARQYF. DNA for the CDR3: TGTGCCAGCAGCCCTATGGGGCAGGACGCGCGGCAGTACTTC.